Shown below are 26 T cell receptor beta chains from a single sample sequenced in a study of T-cell memory formation after mild COVID-19. TCRdb re-called the 5' RACE reads with MiXCR, one entry per CDR3 protein. The sample contains about 140,000 distinct CDR3 sequences, around 14% of which appear only once. The sample taken for sequencing was PBMCs or a T cell subset sorted from them (not recorded which). The receptors here all came from an adult woman who had mild COVID-19 (a few samples of this study predate the infection). Cell type and time point are not known.

This clonotype was observed a few times. The rearrangement joins TRBV7-6 to TRBJ2-5; perhaps TRBD2 as D (5 bases). The CDR3 contains 15 residues. V lost 0 bases to trimming and J lost 1 base, with 9 bases between them. Germline assignment: CDR1 SGHVS and CDR2 FNYEAQ. In DNA form, the CDR3 reads TGTGCCAGCAGCTTAGCTAGCCGGGGCCAAGAGACCCAGTACTTC. This gives the protein CASSLASRGQETQYF.

The rearrangement uses TRBV19 and TRBJ2-6; D may correspond to TRBD1 or TRBD2 (5 bases each). The CDR3 runs 14 residues. V was trimmed by 5 bases and J by 9 bases, leaving 14 bases between them. Germline-derived CDR1 and CDR2 are LNHDA and SQIVND (reference sequence). The CDR3 loop reads CASSPTGTYNVLTF. The CDR3 DNA follows: TGTGCCAGTAGTCCGACCGGGACGTACAACGTCCTGACTTTC.

This sequence joins TRBV29-1 and TRBJ2-7; 7 bases fit TRBD1. J lost 2 bases, V lost 1 base, and 8 bases had no gene match. The length of the CDR3 is 15 residues. CDR1 and CDR2 from the germline V gene are SQVTM and ANQGSEA. Here the CDR3 DNA reads TGCAGCGTTGAAGCCGAACGGGACAGCACCTACGAGCAGTACTTC. As protein: CSVEAERDSTYEQYF.

In this sample, this clonotype turned up a few times. CDR3 region: CSARALRAVKDRVNTEAFF. The CDR3, as DNA: TGCAGTGCTAGAGCCTTGCGTGCGGTAAAAGACAGGGTGAACACTGAAGCTTTCTTT. The J gene is TRBJ1-1, the V gene TRBV20-1; the match to TRBD1 covers 7 bases. V lost 1 base to trimming and J lost 0 bases; unmatched junction nucleotides: 17. There are 19 residues in the CDR3. Germline values: CDR1 DFQATT, CDR2 SNEGSKA (reference sequence).

This clonotype occurred a few times. Because the CDR3 is missing its conserved closing phenylalanine or tryptophan, this is likely a read error. The chain links TRBV19 to TRBJ2-3, with D perhaps matching TRBD2 (6 bases). Germline CDR1 and CDR2: LNHDA and SQIVND (reference sequence). V was trimmed by 5 bases and J by 1 base, leaving 13 bases between them. This CDR3 has 15 residues. CDR3 sequence (DNA): TGTGCCAGTAGTGTCTCGGGACTGGGCACAGATACGCAGTATTTG. It encodes CASSVSGLGTDTQYL.

The genes are TRBV30 and TRBJ1-5; 7 bases fit TRBD1. CDR3 length equals 13 residues. Trimming took 2 bases from V and 5 from J; bases not matched to a gene: 3. CDR1 is GTSNPN and CDR2 is SVGIG in the germline V gene (reference sequence). CDR3 nucleotide sequence: TGTGCCTGGAGTAGGGACAGTGATCAGCCCCAGCATTTT. Its protein is CAWSRDSDQPQHF.

The chain carries TRBV14 and TRBJ1-1; 10 nucleotides line up with TRBD1. There are 15 residues in the CDR3. The germline V gene has CDR1 SGHDN and CDR2 FVKESK. The V segment lost 3 bases and the J segment 4 bases; nucleotides outside the gene matches: 5. The CDR3: CASSQLTGGLTEAFF. Written as DNA, the CDR3 is TGTGCCAGCAGCCAGCTGACAGGGGGCCTCACTGAAGCTTTCTTT.

V and J are TRBV7-9 and TRBJ2-1; 13 nucleotides match TRBD2. The CDR3 extends over 15 amino acids. Germline lookup yields CDR1 SEHNR and CDR2 FQNEAQ (reference sequence). V shed 5 bases and J 12 bases; nucleotides not matched to a gene: 10. The CDR3 DNA reads as TGTGCCAGCAGCGGGCCGGGACTAGCGGGGCCGGGGCAGTTCTTC. Encoded protein: CASSGPGLAGPGQFF.

This clonotype was seen only a few times. The J gene is TRBJ1-1, the V gene TRBV5-1; 7 bases map to TRBD1. J gave up 4 bases and V 3 bases, and 12 bases lay outside the gene matches. The germline V gene encodes CDR1 SGHRS and CDR2 YFSETQ. This CDR3 is built from 16 residues. For the CDR3, the DNA is TGCGCCAGCAGCTCCCGACAGGGAGGTATCGGCACTGAAGCTTTCTTT. Protein sequence: CASSSRQGGIGTEAFF.

This CDR3 is CASSLGQGNGYTF. CDR3 coding DNA: TGTGCCAGCAGCTTGGGACAGGGTAACGGCTACACCTTC. The chain has TRBV7-6 and TRBJ1-2; TRBD1 matches 9 bases. This CDR3 has 13 residues. Germline V gene lookup returns CDR1 SGHVS and CDR2 FNYEAQ. J was trimmed by 8 bases and V by 3 bases; bases with no gene match: 4.

The chain is built from TRBV11-2 and TRBJ2-3; TRBD1 might be the D (5 bases). The CDR3 sequence is 13 residues long. Per germline, CDR1 SGHAT and CDR2 FQNNGV. V was shortened by 4 bases and J by 1 base, with 6 bases between the two germline ends. CDR3 loop: CASSWGGTDTQYF. The CDR3 region has the DNA TGTGCCAGCAGCTGGGGCGGCACAGATACGCAGTATTTT.

The J gene is TRBJ1-3, the V gene TRBV12-3 or TRBV12-4; 10 nucleotides agree with TRBD1. Unmatched junction bases numbered 9, after V lost 7 bases and J lost 3 bases. The CDR3 sequence is 16 residues long. DNA of the CDR3: TGTGCCAGCAAAGGATTAGGGACAGGGGATGGAAACACCATATATTTT. Translating it yields CASKGLGTGDGNTIYF.

V is TRBV11-2 and J is TRBJ2-5, with no clear D. The CDR3 totals 13 residues. The germline V gene encodes CDR1 SGHAT and CDR2 FQNNGV. Trimming took off 0 bases at V and 4 bases at J, with 6 bases between the two ends. The CDR3 region has the DNA TGTGCCAGCAGCTTAGAGCCCCCAGAGACCCAGTACTTC. Translation: CASSLEPPETQYF.

This clonotype was recorded a few times. This rearrangement joins TRBV4-2 to TRBJ2-1; D gene unclear. V shed 0 bases and J shed 4 bases, with 16 bases lying between them. This CDR3 region has 17 residues. Germline V gene data show CDR1 as LGHNA and CDR2 as YNFKEQ. The CDR3 is CASSQDLGTYYYNEQFF. The CDR3, as DNA: TGTGCCAGCAGCCAAGATCTAGGCACTTACTATTACAATGAGCAGTTCTTC.

J is TRBJ2-5 and V is TRBV19; D ambiguous. Germline lookup yields CDR1 LNHDA and CDR2 SQIVND (reference sequence). The CDR3 contains 13 residues. The V end was cut by 1 base, the J end by 4 bases, with 7 bases between. CDR3 bases: TGTGCCAGTAGTATAGGGTGGGCAGAGACCCAGTACTTC. Its protein is CASSIGWAETQYF. Full variable domain (remainder filled in from reference TRBV19 and TRBJ2-5): DGGITQSPKYLFRKEGQNVTLSCEQNLNHDAMYWYRQDPGQGLRLIYYSQIVNDFQKGDIAEGYSVSREKKESFPLTVTSAQKNPTAFYLCASSIGWAETQYFGPGTRLLVL.

The rearrangement joins TRBV7-6 to TRBJ2-1; D is uncertain. Trimming pared 4 bases from V and 1 base from J, leaving 8 bases between. This CDR3 contains 14 residues. Germline V gene data show CDR1 as SGHVS and CDR2 as FNYEAQ. CDR3 in amino acids: CASSSRSSYNEQFF. CDR3 in DNA: TGTGCCAGCAGCTCTCGTAGTTCCTACAATGAGCAGTTCTTC.

This clonotype was counted only a few times. The CDR3 protein is CASSLPGEGVETQYF. The CDR3 DNA follows: TGTGCCAGCAGCCTACCCGGGGAGGGGGTAGAGACCCAGTACTTC. The chain employs TRBV5-4 and TRBJ2-5; perhaps TRBD2 as D (7 bases). The CDR3 has 15 residues. Germline V gene data show CDR1 as SGHNT and CDR2 as YYREEE (reference sequence). V was clipped by 4 bases and J by 4 bases, with 17 bases between them.

This chain uses TRBV29-1 with TRBJ2-1, with D possibly matching TRBD2 (6 bases). The V gene lost 2 bases and the J gene lost 8 bases, with 16 bases spanning the gap. The CDR3 contains 14 residues. Germline assignment: CDR1 SQVTM and CDR2 ANQGSEA. CDR3 loop: CSVESREEGYEQFF. The CDR3 region has the DNA TGCAGCGTTGAATCGAGGGAGGAGGGGTATGAGCAGTTCTTC.

This clonotype was seen a handful of times. The gene calls are TRBV12-3 or TRBV12-4 and TRBJ2-7, with 11 nucleotides matching TRBD2. V trimming: 7 bases; J trimming: 0 bases; junction bases outside the gene matches: 11. The CDR3 contains 17 residues. The CDR3: CASTDTSGGRPSYEQYF. For the CDR3, the DNA is TGTGCCAGCACCGATACTAGCGGGGGCCGCCCCTCCTACGAGCAGTACTTC.

This clonotype was counted many times. The chain couples TRBV18 to TRBJ2-3; 8 bases map to TRBD1. This CDR3 is 16 amino acids long. V was clipped by 0 bases and J by 2 bases; unmatched bases: 4. Germline assignment: CDR1 KGHSH and CDR2 LQKENI. CDR3 coding DNA: TGTGCCAGCTCACCACCCGACAGGGGATTCACAGATACGCAGTATTTT. Its translation is CASSPPDRGFTDTQYF.

The CDR3, as DNA: TGTGCCAGCAGCGTAGGGGTGGCTAACTATGGCTACACCTTC. This translates into CASSVGVANYGYTF. The gene calls are TRBV9 and TRBJ1-2; D gene uncertain. Germline V gene data show CDR1 as SGDLS and CDR2 as YYNGEE. The CDR3 consists of 14 residues. Between the trimmed V and J ends, which lost 0 bases and 0 bases, there was a span of 6 bases.

The V call is TRBV7-2, the J call TRBJ2-7, with D hard to call. Per germline, CDR1 SGHTA and CDR2 FQGNSA. Trimming shortened V by 5 bases and J by 4 bases, and 27 bases separated the two germline ends. This CDR3 spans 18 amino acids. The CDR3: CASSLTPPRTTTAYEQYF. CDR3 DNA: TGTGCCAGCAGCCTAACCCCCCCCAGGACCACCACGGCGTACGAGCAGTACTTC.

The chain joins TRBV7-8 to TRBJ2-7, with TRBD2 matching 10 bases. Germline V CDR1 and CDR2: SGHVS, FQNEAQ. The CDR3 runs to 15 residues. J gave up 4 bases and V 4 bases, and 7 bases lay outside the gene matches. CDR3 sequence (DNA): TGTGCCAGCAGCTCGTCAGGACTAGCGGAATACGAGCAGTACTTC. Protein product: CASSSSGLAEYEQYF.

V and J are TRBV5-1 and TRBJ2-3, with 12 bases lining up with TRBD2. CDR1 is SGHRS, CDR2 YFSETQ, per germline. After removal of 3 bases from V and 4 bases from J, the junction contained 3 bases not matched to a gene. The CDR3 spans 15 residues. The CDR3 here is CASSSTSGSADTQYF. The DNA for the CDR3 is TGCGCCAGCAGCTCGACTAGCGGGAGCGCAGATACGCAGTATTTT.

The chain has TRBV29-1 and TRBJ1-2; D gene uncertain. Germline V gene data show CDR1 as SQVTM and CDR2 as ANQGSEA. The CDR3 consists of 14 residues. V lost 7 bases and J lost 5, with 20 bases in between. The CDR3 protein is CSGPPIRDHYGYTF. The CDR3 DNA reads as TGCAGCGGGCCTCCGATTAGGGATCATTATGGCTACACCTTC.

This clonotype was observed a few times. The chain links TRBV24-1 to TRBJ2-5, with 7 bases matching TRBD2. The CDR3 covers 15 residues. The J segment lost 2 bases and the V segment lost 3 bases, leaving 5 bases of the junction unmatched. Germline CDR1 and CDR2: KGHDR and SFDVKD. The CDR3 spells CATSDPTGLQETQYF. In nucleotides, the CDR3 is TGTGCCACCAGTGATCCCACGGGACTACAAGAGACCCAGTACTTC.